These 11 T cell receptor beta chains were all obtained from the same sample, sequenced in a study of T cell responses to AZD1222 COVID-19 vaccine. Method: immunoSEQ multiplex PCR; TCRdb's copy keeps in-frame clones and lacks some. The sample yields approximately 140,000 clones, 93% seen once. Sequencing used peripheral blood, obtained on day 0 of AZD1222 vaccination. These receptors all stem from an adult in good health.

V is TRBV20-1 and J is TRBJ2-7; 8 nucleotides match TRBD1. The CDR3 is 15 amino acids. The V and J ends lost 3 bases and 1 base, in that order; junction bases with no gene match: 8. Germline CDR1 reads DFQATT; CDR2 reads SNEGSKA (reference sequence). The CDR3 protein is CSASRGQVTSYEQYF. The DNA of the CDR3 is TGCAGTGCTAGTAGGGGACAGGTCACTTCCTACGAGCAGTACTTC.

V usage is TRBV7-2 and J usage is TRBJ2-1; 8 positions match TRBD1. This CDR3 spans 15 amino acids. The germline CDR1 and CDR2 sequences are SGHTA and FQGNSA. With 2 bases clipped from V and 2 bases from J, the junction kept 2 bases outside the gene matches. DNA of the CDR3: TGTGCCAGCAGCTTAAGCAGGGGGCCCTACAATGAGCAGTTCTTC. Encoded protein: CASSLSRGPYNEQFF.

This chain joins TRBV19 and TRBJ1-2; D call uncertain. V gave up 0 bases and J gave up 7 bases, with 9 bases separating them. This CDR3 is built from 13 residues. CDR1 and CDR2 from the germline V gene are LNHDA and SQIVND (reference sequence). The CDR3 spells CASSIDFSGGYTF. CDR3 coding DNA: TGTGCCAGTAGTATAGATTTCAGTGGTGGCTACACCTTC.

The table lists this clone with a count of one. The gene calls are TRBV7-2 and TRBJ1-2, with TRBD1 as a possible D gene (6 bases). Per germline, CDR1 SGHTA and CDR2 FQGNSA. The V gene lost 5 bases and the J gene lost 4 bases, with 14 bases spanning the gap. The CDR3 is made up of 14 amino acids. The CDR3 spells CASSRPAGVYGYTF. Written as DNA, the CDR3 is TGTGCCAGCAGCCGCCCGGCAGGGGTCTATGGCTACACCTTC.

A note on this clone: Additional DNA sequences in this sample encode the identical CDR3. CDR3 nucleotide sequence: TGTGCCAGCCGACAGGGCAATCAGCCCCAGCATTTT. Translating gives CASRQGNQPQHF. V usage is TRBV19 and J usage is TRBJ1-5; maybe TRBD1 (6 bases). Trimming removed 9 bases from V and 2 bases from J, with 8 bases in between. Germline CDR1 LNHDA, CDR2 SQIVND (reference sequence). There are 12 residues in the CDR3.

The chain combines TRBV6-5 with TRBJ1-1; 10 nucleotides line up with TRBD1. After removal of 8 bases from V and 5 bases from J, the junction contained 5 bases not matched to a gene. This CDR3 region has 13 residues. Germline values: CDR1 MNHEY, CDR2 SVGAGI. CDR3 in amino acids: CASRQGAETEAFF. DNA for the CDR3: TGTGCCAGCCGACAGGGGGCAGAAACTGAAGCTTTCTTT.

The chain has TRBV28 and TRBJ2-2; D could derive from TRBD1 or TRBD2 (5 bases each). The CDR3 runs 15 residues. V lost 5 bases and J lost 2, with 12 bases in between. Germline CDR1 and CDR2: MDHEN and SYDVKM. The DNA of the CDR3 is TGTGCCAGCAGTCCCCAGGGACCCAACACCGGGGAGCTGTTTTTT. The encoded protein is CASSPQGPNTGELFF.

V and J are TRBV27 and TRBJ1-2, with TRBD1 matching 7 bases. The germline CDR1 and CDR2 sequences are MNHEY and SMNVEV (reference sequence). Germline trimming cut 6 bases from V and 3 bases from J; bases unmatched to any gene: 16. This CDR3 is 17 amino acids long. CDR3 nucleotide sequence: TGTGCCAGCAGCTCCTCCGGGACAGCGGACAAAGACTATGGCTACACCTTC. Encoded protein: CASSSSGTADKDYGYTF.

This chain joins TRBV7-2 and TRBJ1-5; D unclear. Trimming stripped 4 bases from V and 4 bases from J, with 11 bases between. The CDR3 sequence is 14 residues long. The V gene's germline CDR1 is SGHTA and CDR2 FQGNSA. CDR3 amino acids: CASSSTRVNQPQHF. For the CDR3, the DNA is TGTGCCAGCAGCTCCACCCGGGTAAATCAGCCCCAGCATTTT.

V and J are TRBV5-6 and TRBJ2-3; possibly TRBD1 for D (6 bases). V was trimmed by 2 bases and J by 4 bases, leaving 17 bases between them. Germline assignment: CDR1 SGHDT and CDR2 YYEEEE. The CDR3 extends over 16 amino acids. DNA of the CDR3: TGTGCCAGCAGCTTAAGCAGGGGAATCTACTCAGATACGCAGTATTTT. This sequence encodes CASSLSRGIYSDTQYF.

The rearrangement uses TRBV2 and TRBJ1-3, with D hard to call. The CDR3 spans 15 residues. Germline CDR1 SNHLY, CDR2 FYNNEI. V lost 2 bases to trimming and J lost 7 bases, with 15 bases between them. This CDR3 reads CASSEPNGVNNTIYF. CDR3 nucleotide sequence: TGTGCCAGCAGTGAACCGAACGGCGTGAACAACACCATATATTTT.